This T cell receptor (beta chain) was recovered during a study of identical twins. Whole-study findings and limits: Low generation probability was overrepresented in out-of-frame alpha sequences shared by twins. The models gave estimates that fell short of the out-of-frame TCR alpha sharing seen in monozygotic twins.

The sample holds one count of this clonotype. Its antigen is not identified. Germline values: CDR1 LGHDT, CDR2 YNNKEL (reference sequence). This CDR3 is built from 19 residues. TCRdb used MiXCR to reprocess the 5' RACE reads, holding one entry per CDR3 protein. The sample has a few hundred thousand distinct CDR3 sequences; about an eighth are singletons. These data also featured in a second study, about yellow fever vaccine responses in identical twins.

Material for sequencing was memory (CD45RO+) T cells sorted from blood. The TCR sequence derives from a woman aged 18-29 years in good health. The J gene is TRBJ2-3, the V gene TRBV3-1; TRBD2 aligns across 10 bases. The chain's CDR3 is CTCSLLAGVPYRSTDTQYF. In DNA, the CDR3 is TGTACCTGCAGTTTGCTAGCGGGAGTCCCATACAGGAGCACAGATACGCAGTATTTT.